This T cell receptor (beta chain) is from a study of T cell changes during pregnancy in multiple sclerosis. The germline CDR1 and CDR2 sequences are LGHNA and YSLEER. Trimming cost V 3 bases and J 9 bases; bases outside gene matches: 10. The CDR3 extends over 16 amino acids. Assay: immunoSEQ multiplex PCR; the TCRdb copy retains only in-frame clones and omits some. The sample lists fewer than 85,000 clones, around 92% occurring once. The clonotype originates from a female donor in good health, enrolled as a control in a pregnancy study. The chain joins TRBV4-3 to TRBJ2-2, with 10 bases that match TRBD1. This material consisted of peripheral blood, taken in the third trimester of pregnancy. CDR3 nucleotides: TGCGCCAGCAGCCATGAATTCGGGACAGGGGTGCGGGAGCTGTTTTTT. Its translation: CASSHEFGTGVRELFF.